The 9 T cell receptor beta chains below come from one sample, sequenced in a study of technical replicates of blood from four donors. Using immunoSEQ multiplex PCR, the repertoire was profiled, and TCRdb retains in-frame clones only, with some absent. The data show 65,000 to 90,000 clones, with just over 90% seen just once and 0.25% to 0.3% held by the top ten. Sequenced: T cells isolated from PBMCs. These receptors originate from a human donor in good health.

The sample holds one count of this clone. This sequence joins TRBV4-1 and TRBJ2-7, with D possibly TRBD2 on 5 matching bases. Germline V gives CDR1 MGHRA, CDR2 YSYEKL. Trimming shortened V by 1 base and J by 1 base, and 14 bases separated the two germline ends. The CDR3 length is 16 residues. The CDR3 loop is CASSQGVLVGSYEQYF. For the CDR3, the DNA is TGCGCCAGCAGCCAAGGAGTACTAGTCGGGTCCTACGAGCAGTACTTC.

This chain links TRBV27 with TRBJ2-7, with D unresolved. The V gene lost 2 bases and the J gene lost 5 bases, with 10 bases spanning the gap. The length of the CDR3 is 13 residues. Germline CDR1 MNHEY, CDR2 SMNVEV (reference sequence). DNA of the CDR3: TGTGCCAGCAGTTTACCAGAATCCAACGAGCAGTACTTC. Its protein product is CASSLPESNEQYF.

This chain's CDR3 is CATRGLGTGELFF. CDR3 sequence (DNA): TGTGCCACCCGAGGGTTAGGCACCGGGGAGCTGTTTTTT. The V and J genes are TRBV7-2 and TRBJ2-2; maybe TRBD2 (5 bases). Germline V gene lookup returns CDR1 SGHTA and CDR2 FQGNSA. The CDR3 contains 13 residues. V gave up 10 bases and J gave up 4 bases, with 13 bases separating them.

The chain combines TRBV5-1 with TRBJ2-3, with 7 bases fitting TRBD1. The germline CDR1 and CDR2 sequences are SGHRS and YFSETQ. Trimming removed 5 bases from V and 4 bases from J; junction bases left unmatched: 7. CDR3 length: 14 amino acids. The chain's CDR3 is CASSFDTGADTQYF. The CDR3 DNA follows: TGCGCCAGCAGTTTCGACACAGGGGCAGATACGCAGTATTTT.

This clone was found once. This chain links TRBV18 with TRBJ1-1, with 10 bases identical to TRBD1. CDR1 is KGHSH and CDR2 is LQKENI in the germline V gene. The CDR3 is 14 amino acids. With 2 bases clipped from V and 3 bases from J, the junction kept 0 bases outside the gene matches. The CDR3 sequence: CASSPGTGDTEAFF. The CDR3 DNA reads TGTGCCAGCTCACCAGGGACAGGGGACACTGAAGCTTTCTTT.

The rearrangement uses TRBV6-6 and TRBJ2-3; weak D call: TRBD1 (5 bases). The germline V gene has CDR1 MNHNY and CDR2 SVGAGI (reference sequence). V was shortened by 5 bases and J by 1 base, with 10 bases between the two germline ends. CDR3 length: 14 amino acids. This CDR3 is CASSQWGGTDTQYF. CDR3 nucleotides: TGTGCCAGCAGTCAGTGGGGCGGCACAGATACGCAGTATTTT.

This clone was observed once. The rearrangement links TRBV5-1 to TRBJ2-2; 7 bases align to TRBD2. The CDR3 runs 16 residues. Germline loops: CDR1 SGHRS, CDR2 YFSETQ. J gave up 7 bases and V 1 base, and 10 bases lay outside the gene matches. The CDR3 sequence: CASSLFPGGGDGELFF. CDR3 in DNA: TGCGCCAGCAGCTTGTTCCCCGGTGGGGGGGACGGGGAGCTGTTTTTT.

The chain employs TRBV11-2 and TRBJ2-2, with D perhaps TRBD2 (6 bases). The CDR3 sequence is 13 residues long. Trimming pared 5 bases from V and 5 bases from J, leaving 9 bases between. The germline V gene encodes CDR1 SGHAT and CDR2 FQNNGV. CDR3 nucleotide sequence: TGTGCCAGCAGCGTCAGCGGGACCGGGGAGCTGTTTTTT. It encodes CASSVSGTGELFF.

The V call is TRBV10-1, the J call TRBJ2-7, with D perhaps matching TRBD2 (5 bases). The CDR3 loop spans 14 amino acids. Trimming removed 0 bases from V and 1 base from J, with 7 bases in between. Per germline, CDR1 WNHNN and CDR2 SYGVQD (reference sequence). The CDR3 reads CASSESGVSYEQYF. DNA of the CDR3: TGCGCCAGCAGTGAGTCCGGGGTTTCCTACGAGCAGTACTTC.